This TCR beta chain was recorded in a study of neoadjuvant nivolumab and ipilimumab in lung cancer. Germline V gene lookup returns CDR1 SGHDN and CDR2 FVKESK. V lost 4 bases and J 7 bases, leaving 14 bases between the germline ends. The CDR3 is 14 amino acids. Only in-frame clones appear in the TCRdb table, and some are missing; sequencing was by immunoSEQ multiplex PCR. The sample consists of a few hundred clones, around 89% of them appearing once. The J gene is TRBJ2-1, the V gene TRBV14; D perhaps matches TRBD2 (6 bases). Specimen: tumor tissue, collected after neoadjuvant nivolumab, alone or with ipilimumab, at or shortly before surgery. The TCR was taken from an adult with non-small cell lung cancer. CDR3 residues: CASSPLGSGNEQFF. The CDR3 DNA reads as TGTGCCAGCAGCCCACTGGGTAGCGGTAATGAGCAGTTCTTC. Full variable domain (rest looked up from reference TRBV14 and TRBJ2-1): EAGVTQFPSHSVIEKGQTVTLRCDPISGHDNLYWYRRVMGKEIKFLLHFVKESKQDESGMPNNRFLAERTGGTYSTLKVQPAELEDSGVYFCASSPLGSGNEQFFGPGTRLTVL.